The present TCR beta chain was sequenced within a study of cytomegalovirus exposure and HLA in healthy donors. There are 16 residues in the CDR3. The V gene's germline CDR1 is MGHRA and CDR2 YSYEKL. V lost 4 bases and J lost 6; bases outside the gene matches: 10. It was with 60 Vbeta and 13 Jbeta primers that the PCR ran. Only in-frame clones appear in the TCRdb table, and some are missing; sequencing was by immunoSEQ multiplex PCR. The table includes approximately 81,000 clones, roughly 70% detected once. This clonotype originated in a man aged 35-49 years in good health and CMV-seropositive. The material sequenced was PBMCs. The rearrangement links TRBV4-1 to TRBJ2-3, with 10 bases that match TRBD1. CDR3 nucleotides: TGCGCCAGCAGCCTGGAAAGGACAGGGGGGCCCGATACGCAGTATTTT. As protein: CASSLERTGGPDTQYF.